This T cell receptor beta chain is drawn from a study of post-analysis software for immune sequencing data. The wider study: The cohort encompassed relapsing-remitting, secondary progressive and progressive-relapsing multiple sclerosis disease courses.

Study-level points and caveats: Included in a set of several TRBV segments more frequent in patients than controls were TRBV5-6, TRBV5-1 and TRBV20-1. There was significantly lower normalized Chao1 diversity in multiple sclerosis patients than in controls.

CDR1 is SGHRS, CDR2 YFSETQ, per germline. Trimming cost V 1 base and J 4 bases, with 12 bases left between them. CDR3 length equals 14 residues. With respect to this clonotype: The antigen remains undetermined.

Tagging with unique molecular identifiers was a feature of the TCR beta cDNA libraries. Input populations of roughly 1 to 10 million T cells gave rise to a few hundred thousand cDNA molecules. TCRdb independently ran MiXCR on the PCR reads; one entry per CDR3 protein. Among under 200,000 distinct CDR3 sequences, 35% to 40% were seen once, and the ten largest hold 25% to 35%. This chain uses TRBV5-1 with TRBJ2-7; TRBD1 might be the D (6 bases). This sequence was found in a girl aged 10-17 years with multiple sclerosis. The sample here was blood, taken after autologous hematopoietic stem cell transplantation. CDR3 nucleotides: TGCGCCAGCAGCTTGTTACCAGACAGGTACGAGCAGTACTTC. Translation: CASSLLPDRYEQYF.